These 5 T cell receptor beta chains came from one sample sequenced in a study of molecular identifiers for immune sequencing clone quantification. In TCRdb, the PCR reads were re-called with MiXCR into one record per CDR3 protein. The sample lists about 320,000 distinct CDR3 sequences, 20% to 25% occurring once. Specimen: naive CD8+ T cells from blood, with Jurkat cell RNA spiked in. Sample subset: FACS-sorted CD8+CD4-CCR7+CD45RA+ naive T cells. The receptors stem from a human donor in good health. Some libraries in this study had Jurkat cell RNA spiked in.

This clonotype was detected ten times or more. The genes are TRBV4-3 and TRBJ2-7; D is unresolved. The CDR3 is 13 amino acids. Between the trimmed V and J ends, which lost 0 bases and 3 bases, there was a span of 6 bases. Germline V gene lookup returns CDR1 LGHNA and CDR2 YSLEER. The CDR3 reads CASSQDRFYEQYF. DNA of the CDR3: TGCGCCAGCAGCCAAGACAGGTTCTACGAGCAGTACTTC.

This clonotype was recorded at least ten times. The rearrangement uses TRBV4-3 and TRBJ1-4; D is uncertain. Germline-derived CDR1 and CDR2 are LGHNA and YSLEER. The CDR3 length is 13 residues. The V end was cut by 3 bases, the J end by 7 bases, with 9 bases between. The CDR3 reads CASSQGLGEKLFF. CDR3 sequence (DNA): TGCGCCAGCAGCCAGGGGTTGGGTGAAAAACTGTTTTTT.

Details on this clonotype: This sequence may be a read error, since a much larger clone differs from it by one base. V usage is TRBV7-9 and J usage is TRBJ2-1; TRBD1 matches at 7 bases. The germline V gene has CDR1 SEHNR and CDR2 FQNEAQ (reference sequence). The CDR3 spans 18 residues. The CDR3 loop is CASSSFANRGVEYNEQLF. DNA for the CDR3: TGTGCCAGCAGCTCGTTTGCCAACAGGGGCGTTGAGTACAATGAGCAGCTCTTC.

The table lists this clonotype with many counts. An end of the junction differs from the germline gene, which may be a read error. This chain connects TRBV27 to TRBJ2-3; TRBD1 matches at 9 bases. The CDR3 has 15 amino acids. Germline-derived CDR1 and CDR2 are MNHEY and SMNVEV (reference sequence). CDR3 DNA sequence: TGTGCCAGCAGTTCCCGGACAGGGGCCACACATACGCAGTATTTT. It encodes CASSSRTGATHTQYF.

J is TRBJ1-2 and V is TRBV4-3; 7 bases agree with TRBD1. V was clipped by 5 bases and J by 0 bases; unmatched bases: 15. The V gene's germline CDR1 is LGHNA and CDR2 YSLEER. The CDR3 totals 18 residues. The CDR3 region has the DNA TGCGCCAGCAGCGGAGGGCGACAGGGCATCTTTTCTAACTATGGCTACACCTTC. Its protein product is CASSGGRQGIFSNYGYTF.